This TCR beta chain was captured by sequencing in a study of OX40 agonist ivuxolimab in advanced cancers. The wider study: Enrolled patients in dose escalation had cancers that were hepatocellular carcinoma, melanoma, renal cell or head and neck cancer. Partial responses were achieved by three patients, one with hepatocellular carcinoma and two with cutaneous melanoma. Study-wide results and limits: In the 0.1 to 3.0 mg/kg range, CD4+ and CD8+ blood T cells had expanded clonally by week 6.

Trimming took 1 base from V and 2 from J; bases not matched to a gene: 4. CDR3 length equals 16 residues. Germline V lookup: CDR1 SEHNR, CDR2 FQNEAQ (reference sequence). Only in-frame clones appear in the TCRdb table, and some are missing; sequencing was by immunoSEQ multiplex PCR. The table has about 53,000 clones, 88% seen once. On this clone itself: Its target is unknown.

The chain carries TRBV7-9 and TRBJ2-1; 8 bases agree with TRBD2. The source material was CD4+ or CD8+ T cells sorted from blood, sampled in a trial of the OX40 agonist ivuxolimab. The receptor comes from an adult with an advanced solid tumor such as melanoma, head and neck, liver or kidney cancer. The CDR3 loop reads CASSLESGSTYNEQFF. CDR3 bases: TGTGCCAGCAGCTTAGAGAGCGGGAGCACCTACAATGAGCAGTTCTTC.